This T cell receptor (beta chain) was documented in a study of blood T cell repertoires in COVID-19. Study background: PBMCs, B-cell-depleted T cells, or T cells provided the cDNA or gDNA that made up the material.

In the original analysis: Quantification of nucleated cells was approximated via reference gene primer amplification. Clones were read by immunoSEQ multiplex PCR, and TCRdb kept only the in-frame ones, dropping some. V and J calls and clone size are copied from that table; D and trimming were computed from the DNA. This sample has some 270,000 clones, with approximately 83% found just once. Germline V lookup: CDR1 LNHDA, CDR2 SQIVND (reference sequence). V was shortened by 10 bases and J by 2 bases, with 14 bases between the two germline ends. The CDR3 covers 13 residues. The source is a woman aged 70 to 79 with acute or convalescent COVID-19. The chain has TRBV19 and TRBJ1-2; maybe TRBD1 (5 bases). Sequenced sample: peripheral blood. The CDR3 DNA reads TGTGCCACCTCAGGACGGGGGAACTATGGCTACACCTTC. Translating gives CATSGRGNYGYTF.